The 3 T cell receptor beta chains below were found in one sample sequenced in a study of cytomegalovirus exposure and HLA in healthy donors listed by TCRdb under 2017. The receptor library was made with the immunoSEQ multiplex PCR assay. For the multiplex PCR, a mixture combining 60 forward primers for TCR Vbeta segments and 13 reverse primers for TCR Jbeta segments was used. What TCRdb holds here is the immuneACCESS table cut down to in-frame rearrangements. Part of the clones is not present; checked against another copy, under half of the missing clones reflect an unresolved V gene, and the others are unexplained. Per the sample table, the count is around 140,000 clones. The ten largest clones take up about 1.5% of the sample. Sequencing was carried out using PBMCs. These receptors were collected from a woman in her thirties or forties in good health and CMV-seropositive.

V gene TRBV5-6 combines with J gene TRBJ2-1; 7 nucleotides align to TRBD2. The V and J ends lost 3 bases and 5 bases, in that order; junction bases with no gene match: 20. This CDR3 spans 19 amino acids. Germline CDR1 and CDR2: SGHDT and YYEEEE. CDR3 sequence reads: CASSSLLAENISPDNEQFF. In nucleotides, the CDR3 is TGTGCCAGCAGCTCGTTGCTAGCGGAGAATATCTCCCCCGACAATGAGCAGTTCTTC.

The chain links TRBV2 to TRBJ2-3; maybe TRBD2 (6 bases). The CDR3 sequence is 14 residues long. V lost 9 bases, J lost 4 bases, and 17 bases lay in between. Germline-derived CDR1 and CDR2 are SNHLY and FYNNEI. The CDR3 here is CARVGGKSADTQYF. The CDR3 DNA reads TGTGCCAGGGTCGGGGGAAAGTCGGCAGATACGCAGTATTTT.

The CDR3 here is CASSPRQEAGNIQYF. CDR3 nucleotide sequence: TGTGCCAGCAGCCCGCGACAGGAGGCTGGAAACATTCAGTACTTC. The chain carries TRBV4-2 and TRBJ2-4, with D possibly matching TRBD1 (6 bases). The CDR3 has 15 amino acids. Trimming removed 4 bases at V and 6 bases at J, with 16 bases between. Looked up from germline, CDR1 is LGHNA and CDR2 is YNFKEQ.